This is a list of T cell receptor beta chains from one sample in a study of blood T cell repertoires in COVID-19. Measured with immunoSEQ multiplex PCR; TCRdb has only the in-frame clones, and not every one. The table records around 64,000 clones, around 86% of them present only once. Sequenced input: peripheral blood. These receptors all come from a human donor in a cohort sampled during active COVID-19. Each CDR3 is given with its conserved first and last residue.

v_call,cdr3_aa
TRBV5-1,CASSLAAGSGYTF
TRBV6-5,CASSSTGTTNYGYTF
TRBV7-8,CASSRDWMNTGELFF
TRBV27,CASRIGEGGESNYGYTF
TRBV5-1,CDSSFRLAGEKLFF
TRBV6-5,CASSSTGTESPLHF
TRBV7-9,CASSQAGTGSTDTQYF
TRBV6-5,CASGGTDEKLFF
TRBV7-9,CASSIDRRGIFGELFF
TRBV7-9,CASSRDRVANTEAFF
TRBV7-8,CASSPTLSSGETQYF
TRBV5-5,CASSFGGGGPIYEQYF
TRBV6-5,CASRGLIRAGGAFF
TRBV27,CASSLGRGYRSPLHF
TRBV2,CASSAPRTGGSYEQYF
TRBV7-6,CASSRSLEGGELFF
TRBV3-1/TRBV3-2,CASSQGGWEQYF
TRBV7-8,CASSPGTNIKETQYF
TRBV2,CASRKGRSNQPQHF
TRBV14,CASSQESRLTEAFF
TRBV7-9,CASSQERGARGNQPQHF
TRBV25-1,CASSAYRGRAEKLFF
TRBV11-2,CASSSGARDYEQYF
TRBV9,CASSRMLGQSNTGELFF
TRBV18,CASSSSQTGYGYTF
TRBV5-6,CASSVLGGANTGELFF
TRBV3-1/TRBV3-2,CASSSRDSGGANEQFF
TRBV5-1,CASSLDGQGNSPLHF
TRBV19,CATSFNGRSSNQPQHF
TRBV6-4,CASSEGSGLAKNIQYF
TRBV12-1,CASSFGGCTDTQYF
TRBV7-9,CASSVEEWWRGSTDTQYF
TRBV27,CASSGGAGLRQETQYF
TRBV5-4,CASSLYGERYGYTF
TRBV11-2,CASSLATGTANQPQHF